The 29 T cell receptor beta chains below were found in one sample sequenced in a study of beta chain features in type 1 diabetes. Every isolated RNA sample was fully reverse transcribed, so sequencing captured expressed TCRB transcripts. TCRdb's table, derived via immunoSEQ multiplex PCR, lists solely in-frame clones and lacks some. The sample holds some 99,000 clones, about 40% seen once. Sequencing input: stem cell memory CD4+ T cells from blood. The origin of the receptors is a woman younger than 35 in good health.

The genes are TRBV5-4 and TRBJ1-2; maybe TRBD1 (6 bases). CDR3 length: 13 amino acids. Germline V gene lookup returns CDR1 SGHNT and CDR2 YYREEE (reference sequence). The ends were cut back, 5 bases at V and 4 bases at J, with 12 bases in the middle. CDR3 loop: CASSAGASYGYTF. The CDR3 coding sequence is TGTGCCAGCAGTGCGGGGGCGAGCTATGGCTACACCTTC.

This clone was found a few times. J is TRBJ2-2 and V is TRBV4-1; no clear D. V was clipped by 3 bases and J by 6 bases, with 17 bases between them. The CDR3 spans 16 residues. Germline lookup yields CDR1 MGHRA and CDR2 YSYEKL. CDR3 nucleotide sequence: TGCGCCAGCAGCCATTACAACGGGTTACGGGCCGGGGAGCTGTTTTTT. As protein: CASSHYNGLRAGELFF.

The chain combines TRBV19 with TRBJ2-7; TRBD2 matches at 7 bases. There are 13 residues in the CDR3. After removal of 3 bases from V and 5 bases from J, the junction contained 4 bases not matched to a gene. Germline V gene lookup returns CDR1 LNHDA and CDR2 SQIVND (reference sequence). The DNA for the CDR3 is TGTGCCAGTAGTATGAGGAGCGGGGACGAGCAGTACTTC. This encodes CASSMRSGDEQYF.

This clone has only a few counts. This chain uses TRBV18 with TRBJ2-3; D gene unclear. Trimming pared 2 bases from V and 1 base from J, leaving 4 bases between. In germline, CDR1 is KGHSH, CDR2 LQKENI. The CDR3 sequence is 13 residues long. CDR3 in DNA: TGTGCCAGCTCACCAAGCGGCACAGATACGCAGTATTTT. It codes for CASSPSGTDTQYF.

The J gene is TRBJ2-5, the V gene TRBV7-2; 8 nucleotides match TRBD1. The germline CDR1 and CDR2 sequences are SGHTA and FQGNSA. Germline trimming cut 4 bases from V and 3 bases from J; bases unmatched to any gene: 4. The CDR3 loop spans 14 amino acids. The CDR3 reads CASSSGQAKETQYF. CDR3 DNA: TGTGCCAGCAGCTCGGGACAGGCCAAAGAGACCCAGTACTTC.

The chain links TRBV7-9 to TRBJ2-1; D is uncertain. The CDR3 extends over 14 amino acids. The V gene's germline CDR1 is SEHNR and CDR2 FQNEAQ (reference sequence). V was clipped by 1 base and J by 0 bases, with 4 bases between them. Here the CDR3 DNA reads TGTGCCAGCAGCTTAGGGAGCTCCTACAATGAGCAGTTCTTC. Translating gives CASSLGSSYNEQFF.

This chain joins TRBV7-8 and TRBJ2-2; 10 bases are a match to TRBD2. This CDR3 region has 15 residues. Per the germline V gene, CDR1 is SGHVS and CDR2 is FQNEAQ. Trimming removed 5 bases from V and 3 bases from J; junction bases left unmatched: 3. The CDR3 loop is CASSAGLAYTGELFF. CDR3 DNA sequence: TGTGCCAGCAGCGCGGGACTAGCGTACACCGGGGAGCTGTTTTTT. Looking up the rest from reference TRBV7-8 and TRBJ2-2 gives the full variable domain: GAGVSQSPRYKVAKRGQDVALRCDPISGHVSLFWYQQALGQGPEFLTYFQNEAQLDKSGLPSDRFFAERPEGSVSTLKIQRTQQEDSAVYLCASSAGLAYTGELFFGEGSRLTVL.

This clone was counted a few times. The rearrangement uses TRBV27 and TRBJ2-7, with 9 bases identical to TRBD1. Germline V lookup: CDR1 MNHEY, CDR2 SMNVEV (reference sequence). The CDR3 covers 15 residues. V lost 7 bases to trimming and J lost 4 bases; unmatched junction nucleotides: 11. CDR3 in amino acids: CASTRTGGSGYEQYF. For the CDR3, the DNA is TGTGCCAGCACCCGAACAGGGGGCAGCGGGTACGAGCAGTACTTC.

The J gene is TRBJ1-2, the V gene TRBV28, with TRBD1 identical over 9 bases. Trimming cost V 6 bases and J 4 bases; bases outside gene matches: 3. In germline, CDR1 is MDHEN, CDR2 SYDVKM. The CDR3 loop spans 13 amino acids. CDR3 nucleotide sequence: TGTGCCAGCAGAGGGACAGGGTCCTATGGCTACACCTTC. Translated: CASRGTGSYGYTF.

The chain carries TRBV28 and TRBJ1-1; no definite D call. The length of the CDR3 is 14 residues. V was cut by 3 bases and J by 6 bases, with 14 bases left in between. The V gene's germline CDR1 is MDHEN and CDR2 SYDVKM. The DNA for the CDR3 is TGTGCCAGCAGTTTTTTGGGGAGAAACGCTGAAGCTTTCTTT. Translating gives CASSFLGRNAEAFF.

This clone was counted a few times. The genes are TRBV5-1 and TRBJ1-2; 8 bases match TRBD1. V dropped 4 bases and J dropped 5; count of bases not matched to a gene: 7. The CDR3 runs 14 residues. In germline, CDR1 is SGHRS, CDR2 YFSETQ. This CDR3 is CASSRRDRHYGYTF. In DNA form, the CDR3 reads TGCGCCAGCAGCCGCCGGGACAGGCATTATGGCTACACCTTC.

V and J are TRBV23-1 and TRBJ1-5; D call uncertain. TRBV23-1 is annotated as an ORF whose role is uncertain. Trimming removed 6 bases from V and 6 bases from J, with 15 bases in between. CDR3 length: 14 amino acids. The CDR3 sequence: CASRYYGEGQPQHF. The DNA of the CDR3 is TGCGCCAGCAGGTACTATGGGGAGGGTCAGCCCCAGCATTTT.

The chain joins TRBV2 to TRBJ1-3; D might be TRBD1 (5 bases). Per the germline V gene, CDR1 is SNHLY and CDR2 is FYNNEI. V shed 10 bases and J shed 0 bases, with 10 bases lying between them. The CDR3 has 13 residues. CDR3 amino acids: CATTGTSGNTIYF. In DNA, the CDR3 is TGTGCCACCACAGGAACCTCTGGAAACACCATATATTTT. The full variable domain, with the rest looked up from reference TRBV2 and TRBJ1-3, is EPEVTQTPSHQVTQMGQEVILRCVPISNHLYFYWYRQILGQKVEFLVSFYNNEISEKSEIFDDQFSVERPDGSNFTLKIRSTKLEDSAMYFCATTGTSGNTIYFGEGSWLTVV.

The chain joins TRBV19 to TRBJ1-2; maybe TRBD1 (6 bases). CDR1 LNHDA and CDR2 SQIVND come from the germline V gene (reference sequence). The CDR3 length is 13 residues. The ends were cut back, 7 bases at V and 4 bases at J, with 13 bases in the middle. The CDR3 DNA follows: TGTGCCAGTACCCTCACAGGGCTCTATGGCTACACCTTC. This codes for CASTLTGLYGYTF.

This clone was detected only a few times. The genes are TRBV6-5 and TRBJ2-1; D is possibly TRBD2 (6 bases). CDR3 size: 13 residues. Trimming pared 10 bases from V and 6 bases from J, leaving 16 bases between. The germline V gene encodes CDR1 MNHEY and CDR2 SVGAGI. The CDR3 nucleotides read TGTGCCATCCGGGACTCTCCCTCCAATGAGCAGTTCTTC. Residues: CAIRDSPSNEQFF.

The V and J genes are TRBV5-1 and TRBJ1-1; 9 bases agree with TRBD1. Germline values: CDR1 SGHRS, CDR2 YFSETQ. CDR3 length: 15 residues. After removal of 2 bases from V and 10 bases from J, the junction contained 12 bases not matched to a gene. As DNA, the CDR3 is TGCGCCAGCAGCTTCGGCGGGACAGGGATAATGTTAGCTTTCTTT. Residues: CASSFGGTGIMLAFF. Full variable domain (outside the CDR3, taken from reference TRBV5-1 and TRBJ1-1): KAGVTQTPRYLIKTRGQQVTLSCSPISGHRSVSWYQQTPGQGLQFLFEYFSETQRNKGNFPGRFSGRQFSNSRSEMNVSTLELGDSALYLCASSFGGTGIMLAFFGQGTRLTVV.

This clone turned up a few times. This chain connects TRBV5-6 to TRBJ2-7; D perhaps matches TRBD1 (5 bases). This CDR3 comprises 14 residues. Germline values: CDR1 SGHDT, CDR2 YYEEEE. With 3 bases removed from V and 6 bases from J, the gap between germline ends came to 16 bases. CDR3 sequence (DNA): TGTGCCAGCAGCTCAGTCGACAGAGTGGGCGAGCAGTACTTC. Residues: CASSSVDRVGEQYF.

This clone turned up a few times. The CDR3 is CASSWANTEAFF. DNA for the CDR3: TGTGCCAGCAGTTGGGCGAACACTGAAGCTTTCTTT. V is TRBV6-6 and J is TRBJ1-1; unclear D gene. V lost 4 bases and J lost 1, with 4 bases in between. Germline V gives CDR1 MNHNY, CDR2 SVGAGI (reference sequence). The CDR3 length is 12 residues.

The chain has TRBV29-1 and TRBJ2-2; 7 nucleotides agree with TRBD1. The CDR3 sequence is 14 residues long. The V and J ends lost 6 bases and 6 bases, in that order; junction bases with no gene match: 10. Germline lookup yields CDR1 SQVTM and CDR2 ANQGSEA. CDR3 loop: CSVLGTEWSGELFF. CDR3 bases: TGCAGCGTCCTCGGGACAGAATGGTCCGGGGAGCTGTTTTTT.

This sequence joins TRBV11-2 and TRBJ2-7; D might be TRBD1 (6 bases). This CDR3 region has 14 residues. Trimming pared 5 bases from V and 2 bases from J, leaving 13 bases between. CDR1 SGHAT and CDR2 FQNNGV come from the germline V gene. The CDR3, as DNA: TGTGCCAGCAGCACGACAGGTTATCCCTACGAGCAGTACTTC. Amino acid sequence: CASSTTGYPYEQYF. The full variable domain, rest sourced from reference TRBV11-2 and TRBJ2-7, is EAGVAQSPRYKIIEKRQSVAFWCNPISGHATLYWYQQILGQGPKLLIQFQNNGVVDDSQLPKDRFSAERLKGVDSTLKIQPAKLEDSAVYLCASSTTGYPYEQYFGPGTRLTVT.

This chain links TRBV18 with TRBJ2-3; 11 bases match TRBD2. Germline CDR1 reads KGHSH; CDR2 reads LQKENI. The CDR3 length is 16 residues. Trimming at V came to 2 bases and at J to 3 bases, leaving 4 bases not matched to a gene. The CDR3 DNA follows: TGTGCCAGCTCACCAGCACTAGCGGGAGCAACAGATACGCAGTATTTT. This sequence encodes CASSPALAGATDTQYF.

The V and J genes are TRBV19 and TRBJ1-1; tentatively, D is TRBD1 (5 bases). CDR1 and CDR2 (germline): LNHDA, SQIVND (reference sequence). The CDR3 is 16 amino acids. V lost 7 bases to trimming and J lost 9 bases, with 27 bases between them. The CDR3 loop is CASKTGVGRDGPKAFF. CDR3 nucleotide sequence: TGTGCCAGTAAAACGGGGGTGGGCAGGGATGGACCGAAAGCTTTCTTT. The whole variable domain, remainder taken from reference TRBV19 and TRBJ1-1, is DGGITQSPKYLFRKEGQNVTLSCEQNLNHDAMYWYRQDPGQGLRLIYYSQIVNDFQKGDIAEGYSVSREKKESFPLTVTSAQKNPTAFYLCASKTGVGRDGPKAFFGQGTRLTVV.

J is TRBJ2-1 and V is TRBV7-9, with D unclear. The V end was cut by 1 base, the J end by 8 bases, with 6 bases between. The germline V gene has CDR1 SEHNR and CDR2 FQNEAQ (reference sequence). CDR3 length equals 12 residues. This chain's CDR3 is CASSLGSYEQFF. The DNA for the CDR3 is TGTGCCAGCAGCTTAGGTTCCTATGAGCAGTTCTTC.

This clone was counted only a few times. The V and J genes are TRBV5-1 and TRBJ2-3; a possible D gene is TRBD2 (5 bases). Per the germline V gene, CDR1 is SGHRS and CDR2 is YFSETQ. Deletions cut 4 bases from V and 1 base from J, with 13 bases between. CDR3 size: 15 residues. CDR3 DNA sequence: TGCGCCAGCAGCACGAGCGGAACGGGCACAGATACGCAGTATTTT. Protein: CASSTSGTGTDTQYF.

The sample holds a few counts of this clone. The genes are TRBV29-1 and TRBJ1-2; 9 bases agree with TRBD1. The V and J ends lost 7 bases and 8 bases, in that order; junction bases with no gene match: 8. Germline CDR1 SQVTM, CDR2 ANQGSEA. The CDR3 consists of 12 residues. The CDR3 protein is CSASTGGGGYTF. DNA for the CDR3: TGCAGCGCCTCGACAGGGGGTGGGGGCTACACCTTC. Full variable domain (missing parts from reference TRBV29-1 and TRBJ1-2): SAVISQKPSRDICQRGTSLTIQCQVDSQVTMMFWYRQQPGQSLTLIATANQGSEATYESGFVIDKFPISRPNLTFSTLTVSNMSPEDSSIYLCSASTGGGGYTFGSGTRLTVV.

Here the CDR3 DNA reads TGTGCCAGCAGCCGGGGACTAGCGGGAGGGCCCCGGGAGCAGTACTTC. It is translated as CASSRGLAGGPREQYF. The chain uses TRBV14 and TRBJ2-7; 16 nucleotides match TRBD2. The V segment lost 4 bases and the J segment 7 bases; nucleotides outside the gene matches: 7. Germline V CDR1 and CDR2: SGHDN, FVKESK. This CDR3 contains 16 residues. Looking up the rest from reference TRBV14 and TRBJ2-7 gives the full variable domain: EAGVTQFPSHSVIEKGQTVTLRCDPISGHDNLYWYRRVMGKEIKFLLHFVKESKQDESGMPNNRFLAERTGGTYSTLKVQPAELEDSGVYFCASSRGLAGGPREQYFGPGTRLTVT.

This clone was seen a few times. The rearrangement joins TRBV30 to TRBJ1-2; TRBD1 agrees at 10 bases. J lost 4 bases, V lost 3 bases, and 8 bases had no gene match. The germline CDR1 and CDR2 sequences are GTSNPN and SVGIG (reference sequence). There are 15 residues in the CDR3. The chain's CDR3 is CAWRRRDRGIYGYTF. The DNA of the CDR3 is TGTGCCTGGAGGAGGAGGGACAGGGGAATCTATGGCTACACCTTC. The whole variable domain, remainder taken from reference TRBV30 and TRBJ1-2, is SQTIHQWPATLVQPVGSPLSLECTVEGTSNPNLYWYRQAAGRGLQLLFYSVGIGQISSEVPQNLSASRPQDRQFILSSKKLLLSDSGFYLCAWRRRDRGIYGYTFGSGTRLTVV.

This chain uses TRBV19 with TRBJ1-2; TRBD1 is a possible D gene (6 bases). CDR1 is LNHDA, CDR2 SQIVND, per germline (reference sequence). The CDR3 loop spans 11 amino acids. V gave up 8 bases and J gave up 8 bases, with 12 bases separating them. CDR3 amino acids: CASRRTDGYTF. CDR3 nucleotide sequence: TGTGCCAGTCGGCGGACAGACGGCTACACCTTC.

The rearrangement joins TRBV5-1 to TRBJ2-1; D call uncertain. V was trimmed by 2 bases and J by 5 bases, leaving 11 bases between them. CDR1 is SGHRS, CDR2 YFSETQ, per germline. The CDR3 is made up of 14 amino acids. The CDR3 DNA sequence: TGCGCCAGCAGCTTTCTGGCGGCGGACAATGAGCAGTTCTTC. This translates into CASSFLAADNEQFF.